These 18 T cell receptor beta chains were sequenced from one sample in a study of CD8 T cells in Susac syndrome. With random hexamers, reverse transcription was performed on about 0.5 to 1 ug of RNA. In TCRdb, the immunoSEQ multiplex PCR reads were re-called with MiXCR into one record per CDR3 protein. The table lists approximately 150,000 distinct CDR3 sequences, 94% of them singletons, with about 0.076% in the top ten. The sample consisted of CD4+ T cells from PBMCs. Receptors were obtained from a human donor in good health.

The rearrangement uses TRBV2 and TRBJ2-4; the D is unclear. There are 14 residues in the CDR3. The germline V gene encodes CDR1 SNHLY and CDR2 FYNNEI. Trimming shortened V by 3 bases and J by 4 bases, and 10 bases separated the two germline ends. CDR3 region: CASSETLLKNIQYF. The CDR3 nucleotides read TGTGCCAGCAGTGAGACTCTCCTAAAAAACATTCAGTACTTC.

The gene calls are TRBV29-1 and TRBJ2-7, with 10 nucleotides matching TRBD1. Per the germline V gene, CDR1 is SQVTM and CDR2 is ANQGSEA. CDR3 length: 15 amino acids. After removal of 3 bases from V and 6 bases from J, the junction contained 11 bases not matched to a gene. CDR3 nucleotide sequence: TGCAGCGTTGAGGCTTCCGGGACAGGGGTCGGCGAGCAGTACTTC. The encoded protein is CSVEASGTGVGEQYF.

V gene TRBV16 combines with J gene TRBJ1-5; D is perhaps TRBD1 (5 bases). Trimming left V 4 bases short and J 6 bases short, with 10 bases between. Germline lookup yields CDR1 KGHSY and CDR2 FQNENV. CDR3 length equals 13 residues. For the CDR3, the DNA is TGTGCCAGCAGCCCCTTAGGGGTTCAGCCCCAGCATTTT. It yields the protein CASSPLGVQPQHF.

J is TRBJ2-5 and V is TRBV9; TRBD2 is a possible D gene (6 bases). Germline V CDR1 and CDR2: SGDLS, YYNGEE. The CDR3 has 15 amino acids. Trimming removed 4 bases at V and 0 bases at J, with 13 bases between. This CDR3 reads CASSPRSGYQETQYF. The CDR3 region has the DNA TGTGCCAGCAGCCCGAGGAGCGGGTACCAAGAGACCCAGTACTTC.

This clonotype was seen a few times. This sequence joins TRBV7-9 and TRBJ2-1; TRBD2 matches 12 bases. There are 16 residues in the CDR3. The V segment lost 2 bases and the J segment 3 bases; nucleotides outside the gene matches: 2. Germline V gives CDR1 SEHNR, CDR2 FQNEAQ (reference sequence). CDR3 nucleotides: TGTGCCAGCAGCTTACTAGCGGGAGGGGGCTACAATGAGCAGTTCTTC. Its translation: CASSLLAGGGYNEQFF.

The chain links TRBV6-5 to TRBJ2-3; the D is unclear. This CDR3 is built from 14 residues. CDR1 MNHEY and CDR2 SVGAGI come from the germline V gene. The ends were cut back, 4 bases at V and 2 bases at J, with 10 bases in the middle. CDR3 loop: CASSSSSSTDTQYF. CDR3 bases: TGTGCCAGCAGTTCGAGCTCATCCACAGATACGCAGTATTTT.

The rearrangement uses TRBV4-2 and TRBJ2-5, with 14 bases fitting TRBD2. The CDR3 covers 17 residues. V was clipped by 0 bases and J by 5 bases; unmatched bases: 5. Germline V gene data show CDR1 as LGHNA and CDR2 as YNFKEQ. This chain's CDR3 is CASSQDGTSGSYETQYF. The CDR3 DNA reads as TGTGCCAGCAGCCAAGATGGGACTAGCGGGAGTTATGAGACCCAGTACTTC.

The chain carries TRBV19 and TRBJ1-2, with unresolved D. CDR3 size: 13 residues. The germline V and J ends were trimmed by 5 bases and 8 bases, with 15 bases remaining between them. The V gene's germline CDR1 is LNHDA and CDR2 SQIVND (reference sequence). CDR3 DNA sequence: TGTGCCAGTAGTGTAGGAGAAGAAGACGGCTACACCTTC. Encoded protein: CASSVGEEDGYTF.

The V call is TRBV4-1, the J call TRBJ2-5; no firm D call. Germline V CDR1 and CDR2: MGHRA, YSYEKL. Trimming cost V 1 base and J 4 bases, with 7 bases left between them. This CDR3 comprises 13 residues. Written as DNA, the CDR3 is TGCGCCAGCAGCCAAGCCCTATTAGAGACCCAGTACTTC. It specifies CASSQALLETQYF.

The chain employs TRBV3-1 and TRBJ2-7; D remains ambiguous. Trimming removed 5 bases at V and 1 base at J, with 6 bases between. The CDR3 is 12 residues long. The germline CDR1 and CDR2 sequences are LGHDT and YNNKEL (reference sequence). CDR3 sequence: CASSFRSYEQYF. The CDR3 DNA reads as TGTGCCAGCAGCTTCCGTTCCTACGAGCAGTACTTC.

The CDR3 DNA is TGTGCCAGCAGCTCGGACTACTTCAATGAGCAGTTCTTC. Amino acid sequence: CASSSDYFNEQFF. This chain links TRBV7-3 with TRBJ2-1, with D perhaps matching TRBD2 (6 bases). In germline, CDR1 is SGHTA, CDR2 FQGTGA. The CDR3 sequence is 13 residues long. The ends were cut back, 4 bases at V and 6 bases at J, with 10 bases in the middle.

The chain joins TRBV28 to TRBJ1-2, with 12 nucleotides matching TRBD1. Germline loops: CDR1 MDHEN, CDR2 SYDVKM. CDR3 length: 15 residues. J lost 5 bases, V lost 4 bases, and 5 bases had no gene match. This CDR3 reads CASSSRGQGAYGYTF. The CDR3 coding sequence is TGTGCCAGCAGTTCCCGGGGACAGGGGGCATATGGCTACACCTTC.

The V call is TRBV7-9, the J call TRBJ2-7; 10 nucleotides line up with TRBD2. The CDR3 runs to 15 residues. Germline CDR1 SEHNR, CDR2 FQNEAQ (reference sequence). With V trimmed by 4 bases and J by 3 bases, 6 bases remained unmatched. CDR3 protein: CASSSSGRGVYEQYF. The CDR3 nucleotides read TGTGCCAGCAGCTCTAGCGGGAGAGGAGTCTACGAGCAGTACTTC.

This sequence joins TRBV6-5 and TRBJ2-2; D ambiguous. In germline, CDR1 is MNHEY, CDR2 SVGAGI. V was clipped by 7 bases and J by 4 bases, with 10 bases between them. This CDR3 contains 13 residues. In DNA, the CDR3 is TGTGCCAGCACCTTAGTAGTCACCGGGGAGCTGTTTTTT. As protein: CASTLVVTGELFF.

This chain uses TRBV6-4 with TRBJ2-2, with D perhaps TRBD1 (6 bases). V was cut by 6 bases and J by 4 bases, with 12 bases left in between. The CDR3 loop spans 14 amino acids. CDR1 is MRHNA, CDR2 SNTAGT, per germline. For the CDR3, the DNA is TGTGCCAGCAGCCAGGGGCCTATCACCGGGGAGCTGTTTTTT. Its protein is CASSQGPITGELFF.

The genes are TRBV11-2 and TRBJ2-7; D perhaps matches TRBD1 (5 bases). Trimming pared 6 bases from V and 5 bases from J, leaving 20 bases between. CDR3 size: 15 residues. Germline values: CDR1 SGHAT, CDR2 FQNNGV. The CDR3 sequence is CASRRRRQIVDEQYF. DNA of the CDR3: TGTGCCAGCAGGCGTCGCAGACAGATTGTTGACGAGCAGTACTTC.

This rearrangement joins TRBV12-3 or TRBV12-4 to TRBJ1-2, with D perhaps matching TRBD1 (6 bases). This CDR3 is 14 amino acids long. V gave up 6 bases and J gave up 2 bases, with 13 bases separating them. In nucleotides, the CDR3 is TGTGCCAGCAGCCCAGGGGAATGGAACTATGGCTACACCTTC. This codes for CASSPGEWNYGYTF.

The rearrangement links TRBV5-4 to TRBJ2-3; no clear D. Trimming removed 5 bases at V and 4 bases at J, with 14 bases between. Germline V lookup: CDR1 SGHNT, CDR2 YYREEE (reference sequence). There are 14 residues in the CDR3. CDR3 residues: CASRADRVADTQYF. The CDR3 bases are TGTGCCAGCAGAGCAGACCGGGTTGCAGATACGCAGTATTTT.